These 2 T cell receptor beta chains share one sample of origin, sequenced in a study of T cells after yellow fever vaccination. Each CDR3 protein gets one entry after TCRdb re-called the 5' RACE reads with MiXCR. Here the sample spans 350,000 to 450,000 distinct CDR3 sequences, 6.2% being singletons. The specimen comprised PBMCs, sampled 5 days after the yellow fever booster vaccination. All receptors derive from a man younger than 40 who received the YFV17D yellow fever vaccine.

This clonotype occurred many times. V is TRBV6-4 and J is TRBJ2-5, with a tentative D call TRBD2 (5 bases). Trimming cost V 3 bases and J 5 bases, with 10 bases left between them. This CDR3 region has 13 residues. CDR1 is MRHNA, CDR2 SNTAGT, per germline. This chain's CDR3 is CASSDTGVETQYF. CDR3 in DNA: TGTGCCAGCAGTGATACCGGGGTGGAGACCCAGTACTTC.

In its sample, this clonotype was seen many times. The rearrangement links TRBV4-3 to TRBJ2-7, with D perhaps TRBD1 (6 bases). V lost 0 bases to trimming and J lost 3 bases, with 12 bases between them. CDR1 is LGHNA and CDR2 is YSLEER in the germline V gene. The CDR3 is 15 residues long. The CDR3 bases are TGCGCCAGCAGCCAAGATCCCGGACAGAACTACGAGCAGTACTTC. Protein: CASSQDPGQNYEQYF.